What follows are 4 T cell receptor beta chains derived from one specimen sequenced in a study of blood T cell repertoires in COVID-19. The data were produced by immunoSEQ multiplex PCR, yet TCRdb's version contains in-frame clones alone and is incomplete. The top ten clones hold 1% of a sample with over 250,000 clones, over 75% of them seen once. Sequencing used PBMCs or T cells enriched from blood (not recorded which). These receptors all stem from a woman in her 30s who had recovered from COVID-19.

The chain is built from TRBV2 and TRBJ1-1; D is perhaps TRBD1 (5 bases). V lost 7 bases and J 1 base, leaving 10 bases between the germline ends. The CDR3 sequence is 13 residues long. The V gene's germline CDR1 is SNHLY and CDR2 FYNNEI. The CDR3 protein is CASKGIRNTEAFF. In DNA form, the CDR3 reads TGTGCCAGCAAGGGGATAAGGAACACTGAAGCTTTCTTT.

This clone was found once. This chain connects TRBV19 to TRBJ2-1, with 10 bases fitting TRBD1. Germline lookup yields CDR1 LNHDA and CDR2 SQIVND (reference sequence). Trimming at V came to 2 bases and at J to 8 bases, leaving 3 bases not matched to a gene. This CDR3 has 14 residues. In nucleotides, the CDR3 is TGTGCCAGTAGTATAAGACAGGGGGCGGATGAGCAGTTCTTC. It yields the protein CASSIRQGADEQFF.

The chain recombines TRBV28 with TRBJ1-4, with D possibly being TRBD1 (5 bases). Germline V gives CDR1 MDHEN, CDR2 SYDVKM. The V end was cut by 7 bases, the J end by 8 bases, with 14 bases between. The CDR3 contains 13 residues. CDR3 sequence: CASTDTYQEKLFF. In DNA, the CDR3 is TGTGCCAGCACGGACACCTATCAAGAAAAACTGTTTTTT.

This clone was recorded only once. V usage is TRBV7-2 and J usage is TRBJ2-3, with 10 bases that match TRBD2. Trimming at V came to 0 bases and at J to 4 bases, leaving 19 bases not matched to a gene. The CDR3 has 21 residues. Per germline, CDR1 SGHTA and CDR2 FQGNSA. The CDR3 loop reads CASSLAPPKAGGPTRSDTQYF. The CDR3 region has the DNA TGTGCCAGCAGCTTAGCCCCCCCTAAAGCGGGAGGGCCGACGCGGTCAGATACGCAGTATTTT. The full variable domain, its missing parts supplied by reference TRBV7-2 and TRBJ2-3, is GAGVSQSPSNKVTEKGKDVELRCDPISGHTALYWYRQSLGQGLEFLIYFQGNSAPDKSGLPSDRFSAERTGGSVSTLTIQRTQQEDSAVYLCASSLAPPKAGGPTRSDTQYFGPGTRLTVL.